The rows below give T cell receptor beta chains drawn from one sample of a study of T cells in Graves' hyperthyroidism and ophthalmopathy. TCRdb fed the multiplex PCR reads into MiXCR, producing one record per CDR3 protein. This sample has hundreds of thousands of distinct CDR3 sequences; around 15% occur once, and the top ten carry around 12%. The sequencing input was blood. The receptors originated from a woman between 45 and 65 years old with Graves' ophthalmopathy. Both conserved end residues are part of each CDR3. The D gene is left open where the match is weak. The size field is filled for only some rows; it gives once, few, many or a size class.

j_gene: TRBJ1-1; len: 16; v_gene: TRBV10-3; abundance: few; d_gene: NA; CDR3nt: TGTGCCATCAGTGAGTCGAAGGGCGGTTTAGGGACTGAAGCTTTCTTT; CDR3aa: CAISESKGGLGTEAFF
j_gene: TRBJ1-1; len: 11; v_gene: TRBV2; abundance: many; d_gene: NA; CDR3nt: TGTGCCACGCCCTTGAACACTGAAGCTTTCTTT; CDR3aa: CATPLNTEAFF
j_gene: TRBJ1-5; len: 16; v_gene: TRBV18; abundance: many; d_gene: NA; CDR3nt: TGTGCCAGCTCACCCCAAAGAAGAAATAGCAATCAGCCCCAGCATTTT; CDR3aa: CASSPQRRNSNQPQHF
j_gene: TRBJ1-5; len: 15; v_gene: TRBV15; abundance: NA; d_gene: NA; CDR3nt: TGTGCCACCAGCAGAACGCGGGGGATTAATCAGCCCCAGCATTTT; CDR3aa: CATSRTRGINQPQHF
j_gene: TRBJ2-7; len: 14; v_gene: TRBV30; abundance: many; d_gene: TRBD2; CDR3nt: TGTGCCTGGAGTTCGCTAGCGGGAGCCTACGAGCAGTACTTC; CDR3aa: CAWSSLAGAYEQYF
j_gene: TRBJ1-1; len: 16; v_gene: TRBV19; abundance: many; d_gene: NA; CDR3nt: TGTGCCAGTAGTAAACCAATTGGGACATCGGACACTGAAGCTTTCTTT; CDR3aa: CASSKPIGTSDTEAFF
j_gene: TRBJ2-7; len: 14; v_gene: TRBV3-1; abundance: many; d_gene: NA; CDR3nt: TGTGCCAGCAGCCACCCGGGCCTACCCTACGAGCAGTACTTC; CDR3aa: CASSHPGLPYEQYF
j_gene: TRBJ1-2; len: 11; v_gene: TRBV29-1; abundance: few; d_gene: TRBD1; CDR3nt: TGCAGCGTATGGACAGGGTGGGGCTACACCTTC; CDR3aa: CSVWTGWGYTF
j_gene: TRBJ1-2; len: 15; v_gene: TRBV6-2/TRBV6-3; abundance: many; d_gene: NA; CDR3nt: TGTGCCAGCAGTTATCTCGGCAGGACCGGCTATGGCTACACCTTC; CDR3aa: CASSYLGRTGYGYTF
j_gene: TRBJ2-1; len: 14; v_gene: TRBV4-3; abundance: few; d_gene: NA; CDR3nt: TGCGCCAGCAGCCAAGAGCACTACCCCTTTGAGCAGTTCTTC; CDR3aa: CASSQEHYPFEQFF
j_gene: TRBJ2-4; len: 15; v_gene: TRBV4-1; abundance: few; d_gene: TRBD1; CDR3nt: TGCGCCAGCAGCCAAGACGACAGGGTATCGTACATTCAGTACTTC; CDR3aa: CASSQDDRVSYIQYF
j_gene: TRBJ2-2; len: 13; v_gene: TRBV27; abundance: NA; d_gene: NA; CDR3nt: TGTGCCATCAAACCTAGGAACACCGGGGAGCTGTTTTTT; CDR3aa: CAIKPRNTGELFF
j_gene: TRBJ1-2; len: 14; v_gene: TRBV6-2/TRBV6-3; abundance: NA; d_gene: TRBD1; CDR3nt: TGTGCCAGCACCCTGGACAGGGACCTCTATGGCTACACCTTC; CDR3aa: CASTLDRDLYGYTF
j_gene: TRBJ2-5; len: 18; v_gene: TRBV18; abundance: few; d_gene: NA; CDR3nt: TGTGCCAGCTCACCAAAATCAGGGACCGGCGCGGACCAAGAGACCCAGTACTTC; CDR3aa: CASSPKSGTGADQETQYF
j_gene: TRBJ2-1; len: 18; v_gene: TRBV20-1; abundance: NA; d_gene: TRBD2; CDR3nt: TGCAGTGCTAGAGATAGCCTAGCGGGAGGGCCGCCCTACAATGAGCAGTTCTTC; CDR3aa: CSARDSLAGGPPYNEQFF
j_gene: TRBJ1-1; len: 13; v_gene: TRBV25-1; abundance: NA; d_gene: NA; CDR3nt: TGTGCCAGCAGTAAAGCTTCCGACACTGAAGCTTTCTTT; CDR3aa: CASSKASDTEAFF
j_gene: TRBJ2-1; len: 14; v_gene: TRBV6-2/TRBV6-3; abundance: many; d_gene: NA; CDR3nt: TGTGCCAGCAGTTTGGCGGGCTGGGACAATGAGCAGTTCTTC; CDR3aa: CASSLAGWDNEQFF
j_gene: TRBJ2-5; len: 15; v_gene: TRBV24-1; abundance: few; d_gene: NA; CDR3nt: TGTGCCACCAGTGATCGTGCCAGGGGCGGTGAGACCCAGTACTTC; CDR3aa: CATSDRARGGETQYF
j_gene: TRBJ2-3; len: 16; v_gene: TRBV7-2; abundance: many; d_gene: TRBD2; CDR3nt: TGTGCCAGCAGCTCACGACTAGCGGGAGGAGTAGATACGCAGTATTTT; CDR3aa: CASSSRLAGGVDTQYF
j_gene: TRBJ2-7; len: 15; v_gene: TRBV6-2/TRBV6-3; abundance: many; d_gene: NA; CDR3nt: TGTGCCAGCGGAATATCAGGCCAAATGGCCTACGAGCAGTACTTC; CDR3aa: CASGISGQMAYEQYF
j_gene: TRBJ2-1; len: 16; v_gene: TRBV7-3; abundance: many; d_gene: TRBD1; CDR3nt: TGTGCCAGCAGCTTTATCAGGGGGCGTCATGGCAATGAGCAGTTCTTC; CDR3aa: CASSFIRGRHGNEQFF
j_gene: TRBJ2-7; len: 15; v_gene: TRBV9; abundance: many; d_gene: NA; CDR3nt: TGTGCCAGCAGCGTAGGGTCAGGCCCGGGTTACGAGCAGTACTTC; CDR3aa: CASSVGSGPGYEQYF
j_gene: TRBJ2-3; len: 19; v_gene: TRBV6-5; abundance: NA; d_gene: NA; CDR3nt: TGTGCCAGCAGTTACTCAAATTGGCGGGCTCATACTAGCACAGATACGCAGTATTTT; CDR3aa: CASSYSNWRAHTSTDTQYF
j_gene: TRBJ1-5; len: 16; v_gene: TRBV4-2; abundance: NA; d_gene: NA; CDR3nt: TGTGCCAGCAGCCAAGACCCCCAGGGTCTGCTTCAGCCCCAGCATTTT; CDR3aa: CASSQDPQGLLQPQHF
j_gene: TRBJ2-3; len: 16; v_gene: TRBV27; abundance: NA; d_gene: TRBD2; CDR3nt: TGTGCCAGCAGTTTATTTGGTAGCGGGATCACAGATACGCAGTATTTT; CDR3aa: CASSLFGSGITDTQYF
j_gene: TRBJ2-1; len: 16; v_gene: TRBV11-1; abundance: NA; d_gene: NA; CDR3nt: TGTGCCAGCAGCTTAGGGGCGATATGGGATTACAATGAGCAGTTCTTC; CDR3aa: CASSLGAIWDYNEQFF
j_gene: TRBJ1-1; len: 12; v_gene: TRBV28; abundance: many; d_gene: TRBD1; CDR3nt: TGTGCCAGCAGTAATCAGGGACAGGGGGCTTTCTTT; CDR3aa: CASSNQGQGAFF
j_gene: TRBJ2-7; len: 12; v_gene: TRBV15; abundance: many; d_gene: NA; CDR3nt: TGTGCCACCAGCAGGGAGGTGGGCGAGCAGTACTTC; CDR3aa: CATSREVGEQYF
j_gene: TRBJ2-3; len: 14; v_gene: TRBV27; abundance: many; d_gene: NA; CDR3nt: TGTGCCAGCAGTTTCGTAGTTGGCACAGATACGCAGTATTTT; CDR3aa: CASSFVVGTDTQYF
j_gene: TRBJ1-5; len: 14; v_gene: TRBV12-3/TRBV12-4; abundance: many; d_gene: NA; CDR3nt: TGTGCCAGCAGTTTTCGGTATAGCAATCAGCCCCAGCATTTT; CDR3aa: CASSFRYSNQPQHF
j_gene: TRBJ2-2; len: 15; v_gene: TRBV20-1; abundance: many; d_gene: NA; CDR3nt: TGCAGTGCTAGTTTGACGGAAGAGAACACCAGGGAGCTGTTTTTT; CDR3aa: CSASLTEENTRELFF
j_gene: TRBJ2-3; len: 15; v_gene: TRBV7-3; abundance: few; d_gene: NA; CDR3nt: TGTGCCAGCAGCCTGACAACTTACTCATACGATACGCAGTATTTT; CDR3aa: CASSLTTYSYDTQYF
j_gene: TRBJ2-7; len: 13; v_gene: TRBV28; abundance: many; d_gene: TRBD2; CDR3nt: TGTGCCAGCTCAGAGACTAGCCGATACGAGCAGTACTTC; CDR3aa: CASSETSRYEQYF
j_gene: TRBJ2-2; len: 16; v_gene: TRBV5-1; abundance: many; d_gene: NA; CDR3nt: TGCGCCAGCAGAGACGGGAGACAGGGCGATGCCGGGGAGCTGTTTTTT; CDR3aa: CASRDGRQGDAGELFF
j_gene: TRBJ2-3; len: 19; v_gene: TRBV7-2; abundance: NA; d_gene: TRBD2; CDR3nt: TGTGCCAGCAGCTTAGTGGGCCCCTCCGCTAGCGGGAGGCCCCATACGCAGTATTTT; CDR3aa: CASSLVGPSASGRPHTQYF
j_gene: TRBJ2-7; len: 15; v_gene: TRBV5-1; abundance: few; d_gene: NA; CDR3nt: TGCGCCAGCAGCATTGGAGGGAGGGGGTCCTACGAGCAGTACTTC; CDR3aa: CASSIGGRGSYEQYF
j_gene: TRBJ2-7; len: 16; v_gene: TRBV24-1; abundance: few; d_gene: NA; CDR3nt: TGTGCCACCAGTGATTCGGACAGTTCGCCCTTCTACGAGCAGTACTTC; CDR3aa: CATSDSDSSPFYEQYF
j_gene: TRBJ2-1; len: 12; v_gene: TRBV20-1; abundance: many; d_gene: NA; CDR3nt: TGCAGCGTCCGGGGGCCTTGGGATGAGCAGTTCTTC; CDR3aa: CSVRGPWDEQFF
j_gene: TRBJ2-7; len: 13; v_gene: TRBV28; abundance: many; d_gene: NA; CDR3nt: TGTGCCAGCAGTTGGTCGGGGAAGGACGAGCAGTACTTC; CDR3aa: CASSWSGKDEQYF
j_gene: TRBJ2-1; len: 12; v_gene: TRBV3-1; abundance: many; d_gene: NA; CDR3nt: TGTGCCAGCACCGCAACACGGGATGAGCAGTTCTTC; CDR3aa: CASTATRDEQFF
j_gene: TRBJ1-1; len: 16; v_gene: TRBV16; abundance: many; d_gene: TRBD1; CDR3nt: TGTGCCAGCAGCCAATTCAGGGGGCGCGGGGACACTGAAGCTTTCTTT; CDR3aa: CASSQFRGRGDTEAFF
j_gene: TRBJ2-5; len: 14; v_gene: TRBV20-1; abundance: NA; d_gene: NA; CDR3nt: TGCAGTGCTAGAGATCTCGGGTCCGGGGAGACCCAGTACTTC; CDR3aa: CSARDLGSGETQYF
j_gene: TRBJ2-1; len: 14; v_gene: TRBV11-3; abundance: few; d_gene: NA; CDR3nt: TGTGCCAGCAGCCCAGCGTGGCGGGTGGGTGAGCAGTTCTTC; CDR3aa: CASSPAWRVGEQFF
j_gene: TRBJ1-1; len: 15; v_gene: TRBV5-1; abundance: many; d_gene: TRBD1; CDR3nt: TGCGCCAGCAGCGCGCAACAGGGGATGAACACTGAAGCTTTCTTT; CDR3aa: CASSAQQGMNTEAFF
j_gene: TRBJ2-7; len: 14; v_gene: TRBV6-2/TRBV6-3; abundance: many; d_gene: NA; CDR3nt: TGTGCCAGCTCCGCAACACGGGGACCGGGGGAGCAGTACTTC; CDR3aa: CASSATRGPGEQYF
j_gene: TRBJ1-1; len: 13; v_gene: TRBV12-3/TRBV12-4; abundance: NA; d_gene: TRBD1; CDR3nt: TGTGCCAGCACTCTGACAGGGGGCACTGAAGCTTTCTTT; CDR3aa: CASTLTGGTEAFF
j_gene: TRBJ1-1; len: 14; v_gene: TRBV29-1; abundance: many; d_gene: TRBD1; CDR3nt: TGCAGCGTTGACGGACAGGGGGCTAAGACTGAAGCTTTCTTT; CDR3aa: CSVDGQGAKTEAFF
j_gene: TRBJ2-1; len: 13; v_gene: TRBV7-7; abundance: many; d_gene: TRBD1; CDR3nt: TGTGCTAGCAGCTGGACAGGGGGTACTGAGCAGTTCTTC; CDR3aa: CASSWTGGTEQFF
j_gene: TRBJ1-1; len: 12; v_gene: TRBV6-1; abundance: many; d_gene: NA; CDR3nt: TGTGCCAGCAGTCCAACAGCTTACGAAGCTTTCTTT; CDR3aa: CASSPTAYEAFF
j_gene: TRBJ2-7; len: 13; v_gene: TRBV4-2; abundance: few; d_gene: NA; CDR3nt: TGTGCCAGCAGCCACCCGACAGGCGGCGAGCAGTACTTC; CDR3aa: CASSHPTGGEQYF
j_gene: TRBJ2-7; len: 13; v_gene: TRBV9; abundance: few; d_gene: TRBD1; CDR3nt: TGTGCCAGCAGCGCAACAGGGGGCGGCGAGCAGTACTTC; CDR3aa: CASSATGGGEQYF
j_gene: TRBJ2-6; len: 15; v_gene: TRBV20-1; abundance: many; d_gene: NA; CDR3nt: TGCAGTGCTATGGGGGTCGGCTCTGGGGCCAACGTCCTGACTTTC; CDR3aa: CSAMGVGSGANVLTF
j_gene: TRBJ2-1; len: 21; v_gene: TRBV12-5; abundance: NA; d_gene: TRBD2; CDR3nt: TGTGCTAGTGGTCCCTCCGGGGGACTAGCGGGAGAAAACCGACTTCACAATGAGCAGTTCTTC; CDR3aa: CASGPSGGLAGENRLHNEQFF